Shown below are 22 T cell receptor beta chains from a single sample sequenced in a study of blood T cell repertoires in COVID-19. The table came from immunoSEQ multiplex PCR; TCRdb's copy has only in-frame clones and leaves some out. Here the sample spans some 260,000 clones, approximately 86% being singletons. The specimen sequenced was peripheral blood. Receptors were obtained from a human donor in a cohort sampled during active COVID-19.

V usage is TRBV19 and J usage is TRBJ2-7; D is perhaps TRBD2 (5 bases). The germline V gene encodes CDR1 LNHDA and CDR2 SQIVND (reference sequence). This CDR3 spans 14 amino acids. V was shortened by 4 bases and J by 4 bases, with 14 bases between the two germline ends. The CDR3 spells CASSKKGRSYEQYF. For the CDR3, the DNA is TGTGCCAGTAGTAAAAAAGGGAGATCGTACGAGCAGTACTTC.

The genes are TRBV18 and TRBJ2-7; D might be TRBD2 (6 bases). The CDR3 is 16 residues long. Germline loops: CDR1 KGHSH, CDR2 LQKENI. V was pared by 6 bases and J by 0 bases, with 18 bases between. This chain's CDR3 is CASSPGVLFSSYEQYF. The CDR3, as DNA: TGTGCCAGCTCCCCGGGAGTCTTATTCAGCTCCTACGAGCAGTACTTC.

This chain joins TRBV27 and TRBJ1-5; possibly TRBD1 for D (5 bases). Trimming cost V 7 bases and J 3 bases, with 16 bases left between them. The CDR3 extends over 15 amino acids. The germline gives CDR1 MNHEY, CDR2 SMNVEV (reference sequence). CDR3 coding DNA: TGTGCCAGCAACTCTATGGGGGGGTTCAATCAGCCCCAGCATTTT. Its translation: CASNSMGGFNQPQHF.

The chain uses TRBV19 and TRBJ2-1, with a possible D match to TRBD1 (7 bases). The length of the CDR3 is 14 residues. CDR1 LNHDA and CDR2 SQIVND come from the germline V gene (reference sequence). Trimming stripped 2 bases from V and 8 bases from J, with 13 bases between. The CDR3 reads CASSITAGGYEQFF. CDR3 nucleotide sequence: TGTGCCAGTAGTATAACGGCAGGGGGGTATGAGCAGTTCTTC. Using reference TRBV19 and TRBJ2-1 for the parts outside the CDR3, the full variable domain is DGGITQSPKYLFRKEGQNVTLSCEQNLNHDAMYWYRQDPGQGLRLIYYSQIVNDFQKGDIAEGYSVSREKKESFPLTVTSAQKNPTAFYLCASSITAGGYEQFFGPGTRLTVL.

In DNA form, the CDR3 reads TGTGCCAGCAGCTCTTACTCCTACGAGCAGTACTTC. It translates to CASSSYSYEQYF. V is TRBV7-3 and J is TRBJ2-7; D is unresolved. Deletions cut 4 bases from V and 0 bases from J, with 4 bases between. CDR3 length: 12 residues. CDR1 and CDR2 (germline): SGHTA, FQGTGA.

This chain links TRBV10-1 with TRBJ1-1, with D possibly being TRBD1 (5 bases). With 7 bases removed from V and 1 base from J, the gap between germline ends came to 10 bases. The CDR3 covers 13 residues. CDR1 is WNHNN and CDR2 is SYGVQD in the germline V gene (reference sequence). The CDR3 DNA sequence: TGCGCCAGCACTTCGGGGGGGAACACTGAAGCTTTCTTT. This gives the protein CASTSGGNTEAFF.

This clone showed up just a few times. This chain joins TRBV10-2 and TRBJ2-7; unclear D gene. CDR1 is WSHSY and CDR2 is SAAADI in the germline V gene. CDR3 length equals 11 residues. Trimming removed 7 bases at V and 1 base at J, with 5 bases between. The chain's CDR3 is CASTMSYEQYF. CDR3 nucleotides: TGCGCCAGCACTATGTCCTACGAGCAGTACTTC.

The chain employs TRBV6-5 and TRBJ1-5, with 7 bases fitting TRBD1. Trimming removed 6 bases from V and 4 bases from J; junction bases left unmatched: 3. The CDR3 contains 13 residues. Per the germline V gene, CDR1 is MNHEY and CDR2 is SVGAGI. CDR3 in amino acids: CASSPTGNQPQHF. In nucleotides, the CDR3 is TGTGCCAGCAGCCCGACAGGGAATCAGCCCCAGCATTTT.

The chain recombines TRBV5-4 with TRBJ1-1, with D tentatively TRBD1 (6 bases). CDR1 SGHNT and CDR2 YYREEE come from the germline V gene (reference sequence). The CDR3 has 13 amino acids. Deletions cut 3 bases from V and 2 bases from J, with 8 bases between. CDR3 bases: TGTGCCAGCAGCTCACAGGGAAACACTGAAGCTTTCTTT. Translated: CASSSQGNTEAFF.

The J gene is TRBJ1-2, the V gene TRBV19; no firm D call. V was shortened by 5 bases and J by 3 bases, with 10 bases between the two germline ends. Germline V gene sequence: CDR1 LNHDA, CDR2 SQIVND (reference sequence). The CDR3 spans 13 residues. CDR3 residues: CASSLEGDYGYTF. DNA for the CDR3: TGTGCCAGTAGTTTGGAGGGTGACTATGGCTACACCTTC.

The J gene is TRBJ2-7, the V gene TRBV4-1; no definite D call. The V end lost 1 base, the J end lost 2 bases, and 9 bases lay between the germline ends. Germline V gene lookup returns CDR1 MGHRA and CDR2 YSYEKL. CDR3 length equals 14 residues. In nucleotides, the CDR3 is TGCGCCAGCAGCCAAGTTTTCAGAACCTACGAGCAGTACTTC. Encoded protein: CASSQVFRTYEQYF.

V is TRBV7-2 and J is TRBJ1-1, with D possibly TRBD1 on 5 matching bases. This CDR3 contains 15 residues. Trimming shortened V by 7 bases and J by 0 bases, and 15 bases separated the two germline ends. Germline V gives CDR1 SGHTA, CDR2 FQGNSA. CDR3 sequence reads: CASIKFGGMNTEAFF. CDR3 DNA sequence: TGTGCCAGCATCAAATTTGGGGGGATGAACACTGAAGCTTTCTTT.

For the CDR3, the DNA is TGCGCCAGCAGCTTAACCGGACAGGGCCGGTCACCCCTCCACTTT. Translating gives CASSLTGQGRSPLHF. The gene calls are TRBV5-1 and TRBJ1-6; TRBD1 matches at 8 bases. Per germline, CDR1 SGHRS and CDR2 YFSETQ. Trimming removed 2 bases from V and 10 bases from J; junction bases left unmatched: 8. CDR3 length equals 15 residues.

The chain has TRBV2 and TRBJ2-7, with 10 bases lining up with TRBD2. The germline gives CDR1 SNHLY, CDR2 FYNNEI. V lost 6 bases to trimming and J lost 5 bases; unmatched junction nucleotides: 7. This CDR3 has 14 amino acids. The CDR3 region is CASRTGTSAHEQYF. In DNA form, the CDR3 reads TGTGCCAGCAGGACCGGGACTAGCGCCCACGAGCAGTACTTC.

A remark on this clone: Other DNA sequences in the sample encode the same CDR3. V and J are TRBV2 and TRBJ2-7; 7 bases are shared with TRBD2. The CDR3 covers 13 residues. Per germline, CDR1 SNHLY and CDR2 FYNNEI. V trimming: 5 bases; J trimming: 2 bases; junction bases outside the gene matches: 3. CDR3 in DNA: TGTGCCAGCAGTTCGGCGGGGGCCTACGAGCAGTACTTC. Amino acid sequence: CASSSAGAYEQYF.

The CDR3 bases are TGTGCCAGCAGCAAGGGACAGATTATTAACAATGAGCAGTTCTTC. Translated, it gives CASSKGQIINNEQFF. The V and J genes are TRBV9 and TRBJ2-1, with 7 bases fitting TRBD1. The junction had 9 bases not matched to a gene; V was cut back by 4 bases and J by 5 bases. From germline, CDR1 is SGDLS and CDR2 YYNGEE. The CDR3 spans 15 residues.

The DNA of the CDR3 is TGCACTACCAGTGACGGGTACCTCTCCTACGAGCAGTACTTC. Translation gives CTTSDGYLSYEQYF. The V and J genes are TRBV20-1 and TRBJ2-7; the D is unclear. The CDR3 totals 14 residues. The germline V gene has CDR1 DFQATT and CDR2 SNEGSKA (reference sequence).

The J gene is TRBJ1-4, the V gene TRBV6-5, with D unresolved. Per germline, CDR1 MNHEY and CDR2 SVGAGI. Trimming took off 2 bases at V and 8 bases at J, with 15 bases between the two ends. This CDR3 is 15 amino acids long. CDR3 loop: CASSYGPASGEKLFF. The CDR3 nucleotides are TGTGCCAGCAGTTACGGACCGGCTTCGGGAGAAAAACTGTTTTTT.

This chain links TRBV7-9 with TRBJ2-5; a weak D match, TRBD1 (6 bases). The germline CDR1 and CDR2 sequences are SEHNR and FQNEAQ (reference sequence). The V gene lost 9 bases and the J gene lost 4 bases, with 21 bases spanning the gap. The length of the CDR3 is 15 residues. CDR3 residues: CASTPIQGEGETQYF. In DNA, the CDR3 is TGTGCCAGTACCCCTATACAGGGAGAGGGAGAGACCCAGTACTTC.

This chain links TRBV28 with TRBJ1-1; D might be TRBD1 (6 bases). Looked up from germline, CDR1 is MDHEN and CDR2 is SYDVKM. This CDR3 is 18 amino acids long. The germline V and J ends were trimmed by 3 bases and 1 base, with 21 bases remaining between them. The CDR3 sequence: CASSFLSVRGARNTEAFF. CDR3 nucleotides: TGTGCCAGCAGTTTCCTCTCGGTCCGGGGGGCGCGGAACACTGAAGCTTTCTTT.

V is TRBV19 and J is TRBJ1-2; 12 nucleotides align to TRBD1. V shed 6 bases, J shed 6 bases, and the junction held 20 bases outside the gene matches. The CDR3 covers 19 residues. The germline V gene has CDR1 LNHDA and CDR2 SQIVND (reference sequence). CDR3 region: CASRTASGTGGGGTNGYTF. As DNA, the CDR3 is TGTGCCAGTAGGACCGCGTCCGGGACAGGGGGCGGAGGTACGAATGGCTACACCTTC.

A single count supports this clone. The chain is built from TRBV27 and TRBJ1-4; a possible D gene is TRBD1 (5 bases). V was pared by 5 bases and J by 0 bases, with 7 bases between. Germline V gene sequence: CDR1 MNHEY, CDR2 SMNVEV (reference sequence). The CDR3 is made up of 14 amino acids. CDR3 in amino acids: CASSRGTTNEKLFF. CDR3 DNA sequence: TGTGCCAGCAGTAGGGGTACAACTAATGAAAAACTGTTTTTT.